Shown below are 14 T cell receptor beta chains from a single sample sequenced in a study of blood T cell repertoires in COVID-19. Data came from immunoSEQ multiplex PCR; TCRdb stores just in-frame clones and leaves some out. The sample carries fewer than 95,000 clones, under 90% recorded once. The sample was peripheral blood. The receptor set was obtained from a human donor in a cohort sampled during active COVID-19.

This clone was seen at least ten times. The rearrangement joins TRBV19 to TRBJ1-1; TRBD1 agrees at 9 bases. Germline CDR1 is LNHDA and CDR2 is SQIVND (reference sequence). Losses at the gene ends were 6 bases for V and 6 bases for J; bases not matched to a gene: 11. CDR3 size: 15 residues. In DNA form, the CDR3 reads TGTGCCAGTAGAACGGGACAGGGCCCCTTCCCTGAAGCTTTCTTT. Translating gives CASRTGQGPFPEAFF.

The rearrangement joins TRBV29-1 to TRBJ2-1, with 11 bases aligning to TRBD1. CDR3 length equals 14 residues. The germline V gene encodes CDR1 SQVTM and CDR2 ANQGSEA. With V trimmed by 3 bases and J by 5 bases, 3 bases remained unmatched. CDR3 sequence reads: CSVDLDRGHNEQFF. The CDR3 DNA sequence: TGCAGCGTTGATCTGGACAGGGGGCACAATGAGCAGTTCTTC.

The CDR3 DNA follows: TGCGCCAGGTCCGGGACAGGGGGCGGATCACGGAGAGGACTAGCCAAAAACATTCAGTACTTC. It yields the protein CARSGTGGGSRRGLAKNIQYF. The chain couples TRBV5-1 to TRBJ2-4, with 12 nucleotides matching TRBD1. This CDR3 contains 21 residues. Per germline, CDR1 SGHRS and CDR2 YFSETQ. With V trimmed by 8 bases and J by 0 bases, 21 bases remained unmatched.

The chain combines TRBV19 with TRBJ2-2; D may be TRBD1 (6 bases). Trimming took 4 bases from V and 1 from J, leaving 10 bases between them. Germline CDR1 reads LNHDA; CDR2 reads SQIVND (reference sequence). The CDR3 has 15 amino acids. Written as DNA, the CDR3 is TGTGCCAGTAGTAAAATGACAGGGAACACCGGGGAGCTGTTTTTT. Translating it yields CASSKMTGNTGELFF.

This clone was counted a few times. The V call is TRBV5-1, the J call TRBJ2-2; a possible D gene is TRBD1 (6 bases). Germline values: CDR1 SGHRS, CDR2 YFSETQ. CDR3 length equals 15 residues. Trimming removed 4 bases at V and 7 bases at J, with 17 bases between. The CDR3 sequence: CASSVQNTGHGELFF. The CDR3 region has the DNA TGCGCCAGCAGCGTCCAAAATACAGGGCACGGGGAGCTGTTTTTT.

In nucleotides, the CDR3 is TGCAGCGTTGAAGTCAGGGGGAACTCGAGAGAAGCTTTCTTT. It codes for CSVEVRGNSREAFF. The chain carries TRBV29-1 and TRBJ1-1; the match to TRBD1 covers 7 bases. Per the germline V gene, CDR1 is SQVTM and CDR2 is ANQGSEA. The trim removed 1 base at V and 8 bases at J, leaving 10 bases unmatched. There are 14 residues in the CDR3.

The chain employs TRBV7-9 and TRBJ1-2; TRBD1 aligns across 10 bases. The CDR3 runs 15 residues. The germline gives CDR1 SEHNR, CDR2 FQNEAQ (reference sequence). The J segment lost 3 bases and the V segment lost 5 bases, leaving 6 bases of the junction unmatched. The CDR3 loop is CASSPTGGKDYGYTF. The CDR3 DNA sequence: TGTGCCAGCAGCCCGACAGGGGGCAAGGACTATGGCTACACCTTC. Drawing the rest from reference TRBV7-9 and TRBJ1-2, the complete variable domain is DTGVSQNPRHKITKRGQNVTFRCDPISEHNRLYWYRQTLGQGPEFLTYFQNEAQLEKSRLLSDRFSAERPKGSFSTLEIQRTEQGDSAMYLCASSPTGGKDYGYTFGSGTRLTVV.

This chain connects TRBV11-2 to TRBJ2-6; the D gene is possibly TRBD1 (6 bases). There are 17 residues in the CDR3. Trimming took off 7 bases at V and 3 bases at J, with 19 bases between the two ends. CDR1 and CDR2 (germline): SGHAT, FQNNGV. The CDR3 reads CASNRQALGSGANVLTF. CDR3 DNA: TGTGCCAGCAACAGACAGGCTCTGGGTAGTGGGGCCAACGTCCTGACTTTC.

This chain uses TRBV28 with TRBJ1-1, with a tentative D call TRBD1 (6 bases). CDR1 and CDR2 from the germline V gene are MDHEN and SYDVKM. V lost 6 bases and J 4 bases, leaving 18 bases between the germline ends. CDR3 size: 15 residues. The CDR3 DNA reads TGTGCCAGCAGCCTGGGGGCGGCATACGGCACTGAAGCTTTCTTT. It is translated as CASSLGAAYGTEAFF.

For the CDR3, the DNA is TGTGCCAGCAGGAGAGACAGGGTGGGGATATACGAGCAGTACTTC. Protein product: CASRRDRVGIYEQYF. The chain combines TRBV6-5 with TRBJ2-7; 7 nucleotides line up with TRBD1. The V gene's germline CDR1 is MNHEY and CDR2 SVGAGI. The CDR3 covers 15 residues. The trim removed 6 bases at V and 4 bases at J, leaving 12 bases unmatched.

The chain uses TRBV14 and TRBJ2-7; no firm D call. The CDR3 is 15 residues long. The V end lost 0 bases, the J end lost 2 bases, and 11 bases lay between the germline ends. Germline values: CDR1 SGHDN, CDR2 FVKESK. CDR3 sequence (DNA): TGTGCCAGCAGCCAAGATTCTGTACGGGCCTACGAGCAGTACTTC. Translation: CASSQDSVRAYEQYF. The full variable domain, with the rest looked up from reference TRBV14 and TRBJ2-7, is EAGVTQFPSHSVIEKGQTVTLRCDPISGHDNLYWYRRVMGKEIKFLLHFVKESKQDESGMPNNRFLAERTGGTYSTLKVQPAELEDSGVYFCASSQDSVRAYEQYFGPGTRLTVT.

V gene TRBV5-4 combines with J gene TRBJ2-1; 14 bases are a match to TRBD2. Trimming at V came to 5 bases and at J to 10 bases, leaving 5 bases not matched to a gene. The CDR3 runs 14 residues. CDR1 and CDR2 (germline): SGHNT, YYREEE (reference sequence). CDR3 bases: TGTGCCAGCAGGACTAGCGGGGGGGCCGGAGAGCAGTTCTTC. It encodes CASRTSGGAGEQFF.

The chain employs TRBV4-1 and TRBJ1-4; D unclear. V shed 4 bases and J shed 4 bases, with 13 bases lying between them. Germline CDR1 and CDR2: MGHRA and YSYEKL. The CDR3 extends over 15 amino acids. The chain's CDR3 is CASSPEGVRNEKLFF. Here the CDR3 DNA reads TGCGCCAGCAGCCCAGAGGGAGTCCGTAATGAAAAACTGTTTTTT.

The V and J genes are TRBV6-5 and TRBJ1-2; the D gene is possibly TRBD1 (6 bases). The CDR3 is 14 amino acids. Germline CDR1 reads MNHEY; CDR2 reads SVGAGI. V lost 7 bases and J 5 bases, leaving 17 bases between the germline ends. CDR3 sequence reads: CASTGTPTRYGYTF. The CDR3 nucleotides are TGTGCCAGCACCGGGACACCCACTAGGTATGGCTACACCTTC.